Listed below are T cell receptor beta chains from one sample, sequenced in a study of blood T cell repertoires in COVID-19. Measured with immunoSEQ multiplex PCR; TCRdb has only the in-frame clones, and not every one. The repertoire holds roughly 250,000 clones, less than 90% seen once, with less than 15% in the top ten. The specimen sequenced was peripheral blood. These receptors were collected from a woman in her 30s with COVID-19, enrolled during active disease. The CDR3 runs from the conserved cysteine through the conserved F or W. The D gene is left open where the match is weak. A clone size is listed for some rows: how often the clone was seen (once, few, many), or a class if it is expanded.

d_gene | j_gene | v_gene | abundance | CDR3nt | CDR3aa
TRBD2 | TRBJ2-2 | TRBV5-1 | - | TGCGCCAGCAGCCTCCCGGGACTACTAAACACCGGGGAGCTGTTTTTT | CASSLPGLLNTGELFF
- | TRBJ1-2 | TRBV10-2 | - | TGCGCCAGCAGTCCTCCGTACGGGGACTTTAACTATGGCTACACCTTC | CASSPPYGDFNYGYTF
TRBD1 | TRBJ2-1 | TRBV5-4 | - | TGTGCCAGCAGCTTGGCAGGGGGAATTTCCTACAATGAGCAGTTCTTC | CASSLAGGISYNEQFF
TRBD2 | TRBJ2-1 | TRBV6-6 | - | TGTGCCAGCAGTTTGGTCGGGGGGGAGCAGTTCTTC | CASSLVGGEQFF
TRBD1 | TRBJ2-7 | TRBV4-1 | few | TGCGCCAGCAGCCACACGACAGGGACCTACGAGCAGTACTTC | CASSHTTGTYEQYF
- | TRBJ1-1 | TRBV9 | - | TGTGCCAGCAGCCGGGGAGTTGGAGACACTGAAGCTTTCTTT | CASSRGVGDTEAFF
- | TRBJ1-2 | TRBV5-1 | - | TGCGCCAGCAGCTTGGCGGGGGTTAACTATGGCTACACCTTC | CASSLAGVNYGYTF
TRBD1 | TRBJ1-2 | TRBV5-1 | few | TGCGCCAGCAGCACGGGACAGGGAGTTGGCTACACCTTC | CASSTGQGVGYTF
TRBD2 | TRBJ2-7 | TRBV6-5 | - | TGTGCCAGCAGTTTTAGTAGCGGGGTGGGAAGCGAGCAGTACTTC | CASSFSSGVGSEQYF
TRBD1 | TRBJ2-2 | TRBV27 | - | TGTGCCAGCAGTCTCCGGACAGGGTTGGGCACCGGGGAGCTGTTTTTT | CASSLRTGLGTGELFF
TRBD2 | TRBJ2-5 | TRBV5-1 | - | TGCGCCAGCAGCTTGGTCTCTACTAGCGGGGAGACCCAGTACTTC | CASSLVSTSGETQYF
- | TRBJ1-5 | TRBV19 | - | TGTGCCAGTACAACACTAGGTTGGTCCAATCAGCCCCAGCATTTT | CASTTLGWSNQPQHF
- | TRBJ2-5 | TRBV10-2 | - | TGCGTCACATCTCCATCCAGCGCGGAGACCCAGTACTTC | CVTSPSSAETQYF